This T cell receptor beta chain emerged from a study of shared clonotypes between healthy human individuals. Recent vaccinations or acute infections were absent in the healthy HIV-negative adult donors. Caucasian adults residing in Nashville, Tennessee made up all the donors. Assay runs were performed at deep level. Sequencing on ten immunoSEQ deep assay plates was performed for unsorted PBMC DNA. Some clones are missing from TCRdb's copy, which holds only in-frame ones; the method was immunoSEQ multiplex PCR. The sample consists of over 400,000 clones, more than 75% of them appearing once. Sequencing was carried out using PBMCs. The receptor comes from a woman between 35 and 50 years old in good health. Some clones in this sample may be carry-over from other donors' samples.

The CDR3 sequence is CASSLDSGTTEAFF. DNA of the CDR3: TGTGCCAGCAGCTTAGATTCGGGGACCACTGAAGCTTTCTTT. The chain has TRBV11-2 and TRBJ1-1; possibly TRBD1 for D (5 bases). CDR1 SGHAT and CDR2 FQNNGV come from the germline V gene. The CDR3 extends over 14 amino acids. Trimming removed 0 bases at V and 4 bases at J, with 9 bases between.